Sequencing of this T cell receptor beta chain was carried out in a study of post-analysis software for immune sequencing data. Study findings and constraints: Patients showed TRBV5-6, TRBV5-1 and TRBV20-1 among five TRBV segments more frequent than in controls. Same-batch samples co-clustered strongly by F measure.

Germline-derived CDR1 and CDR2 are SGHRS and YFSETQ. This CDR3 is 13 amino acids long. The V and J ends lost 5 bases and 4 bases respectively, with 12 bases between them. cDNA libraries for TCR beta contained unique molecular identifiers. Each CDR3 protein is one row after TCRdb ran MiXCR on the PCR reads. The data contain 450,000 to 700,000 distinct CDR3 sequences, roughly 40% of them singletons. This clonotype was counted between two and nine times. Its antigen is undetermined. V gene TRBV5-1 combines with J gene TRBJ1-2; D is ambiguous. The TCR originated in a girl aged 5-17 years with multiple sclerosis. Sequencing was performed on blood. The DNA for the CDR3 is TGCGCCAGCAGGAACCGGTCCGGCTATGGCTACACCTTC. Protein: CASRNRSGYGYTF.